This T cell receptor beta chain was profiled in a study of shared T cell receptors in the human thymus. Profiled with immunoSEQ multiplex PCR; TCRdb holds only in-frame clones, not every one. The sample has 720,000 or so clones; 70% to 90% are singletons. Germline-derived CDR1 and CDR2 are SGDLS and YYNGEE. Between the trimmed V and J ends, which lost 1 base and 3 bases, there was a span of 19 bases. The CDR3 runs 17 residues. The sample also formed part of further work on human thymus T cells. That study reports: Thymic tissue was derived from resections collected during corrective heart surgery. Thymic and blood repertoires appeared to carry a bias in their V and J gene usage.

The sequenced sample was thymocytes. The TCR was taken from a girl less than two years old with a congenital heart defect. J is TRBJ1-2 and V is TRBV9; D is possibly TRBD1 (6 bases). DNA of the CDR3: TGTGCCAGCAGCGTATCCTCGTGGCAGGGGAATCACTATGGCTACACCTTC. This gives the protein CASSVSSWQGNHYGYTF.